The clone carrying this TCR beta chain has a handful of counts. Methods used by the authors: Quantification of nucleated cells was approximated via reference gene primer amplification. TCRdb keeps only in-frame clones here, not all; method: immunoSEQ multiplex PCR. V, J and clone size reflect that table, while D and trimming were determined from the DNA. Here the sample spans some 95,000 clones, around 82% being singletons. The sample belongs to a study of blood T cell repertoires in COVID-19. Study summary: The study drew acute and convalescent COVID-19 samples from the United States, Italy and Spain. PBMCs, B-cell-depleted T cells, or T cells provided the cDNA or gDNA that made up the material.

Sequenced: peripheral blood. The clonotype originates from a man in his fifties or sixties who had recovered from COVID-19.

CDR3 sequence reads: CASSDFAGGREDTQYF. In DNA form, the CDR3 reads TGTGCCAGCAGTGACTTCGCGGGGGGGCGGGAAGATACGCAGTATTTT. The chain links TRBV6-4 to TRBJ2-3; 9 positions match TRBD2. With 1 base clipped from V and 5 bases from J, the junction kept 7 bases outside the gene matches. Germline CDR1 MRHNA, CDR2 SNTAGT. The CDR3 totals 16 residues.